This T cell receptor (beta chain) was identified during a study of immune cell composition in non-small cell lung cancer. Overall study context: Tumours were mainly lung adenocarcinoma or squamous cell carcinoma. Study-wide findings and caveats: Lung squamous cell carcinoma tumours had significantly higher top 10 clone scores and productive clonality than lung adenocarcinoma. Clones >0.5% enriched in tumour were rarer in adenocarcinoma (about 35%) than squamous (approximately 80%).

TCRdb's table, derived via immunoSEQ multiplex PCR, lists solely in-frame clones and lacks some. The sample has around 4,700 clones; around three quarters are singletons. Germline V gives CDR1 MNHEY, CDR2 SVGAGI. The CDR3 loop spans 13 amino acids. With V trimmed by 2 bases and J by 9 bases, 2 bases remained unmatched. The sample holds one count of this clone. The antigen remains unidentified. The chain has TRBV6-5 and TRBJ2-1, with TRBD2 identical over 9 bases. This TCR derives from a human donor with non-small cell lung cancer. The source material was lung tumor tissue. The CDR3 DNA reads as TGTGCCAGCAGTTACCTTAGCGGGAGTGAGCAGTTCTTC. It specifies CASSYLSGSEQFF.